Listed here are 16 T cell receptor beta chains from one sample, sequenced in a study of early T cells in non-severe SARS-CoV-2 infection. MiXCR was run by TCRdb on the 5' RACE reads, yielding one entry per CDR3 protein. The table lists tens of thousands of distinct CDR3 sequences, about 14% of them singletons. The sequencing sample was made of whole blood. The receptors originated from an adult who was a healthcare worker with PCR-confirmed SARS-CoV-2 infection or an uninfected control (not recorded which).

The chain joins TRBV24-1 to TRBJ2-2; D unresolved. The V end lost 4 bases, the J end lost 1 base, and 12 bases lay between the germline ends. Per the germline V gene, CDR1 is KGHDR and CDR2 is SFDVKD. This CDR3 region has 16 residues. This CDR3 is CATSDSVGMNTGELFF. CDR3 nucleotides: TGTGCCACCAGTGACTCGGTTGGGATGAACACCGGGGAGCTGTTTTTT.

This clonotype appeared many times. The rearrangement uses TRBV11-2 and TRBJ1-6; no firm D call. Germline loops: CDR1 SGHAT, CDR2 FQNNGV. The CDR3 loop spans 12 amino acids. The ends were cut back, 0 bases at V and 9 bases at J, with 3 bases in the middle. The CDR3 sequence is CASSLEVSPLHF. The CDR3 region has the DNA TGTGCCAGCAGCTTAGAAGTTTCACCCCTCCACTTT. The full variable domain, in which reference TRBV11-2 and TRBJ1-6 provide the parts outside the CDR3, is EAGVAQSPRYKIIEKRQSVAFWCNPISGHATLYWYQQILGQGPKLLIQFQNNGVVDDSQLPKDRFSAERLKGVDSTLKIQPAKLEDSAVYLCASSLEVSPLHFGNGTRLTVT.

This clonotype was detected many times. The rearrangement links TRBV9 to TRBJ2-3; 8 bases match TRBD2. CDR3 length: 13 amino acids. V was pared by 4 bases and J by 7 bases, with 5 bases of the junction left unmatched. CDR1 and CDR2 (germline): SGDLS, YYNGEE. CDR3 amino acids: CASSPRTSNTQYF. Here the CDR3 DNA reads TGTGCCAGCAGCCCCAGGACTAGCAATACGCAGTATTTT.

This clonotype was seen ten or more times. The rearrangement joins TRBV7-3 to TRBJ2-1, with TRBD2 matching 12 bases. This CDR3 contains 15 residues. J gave up 8 bases and V 5 bases, and 7 bases lay outside the gene matches. Germline V gene sequence: CDR1 SGHTA, CDR2 FQGTGA. CDR3 nucleotides: TGTGCCAGCAGCCAACGACTAGCGGGAGAGGATGAGCAGTTCTTC. This gives the protein CASSQRLAGEDEQFF.

The chain joins TRBV5-1 to TRBJ2-3; 10 bases are a match to TRBD2. This CDR3 region has 14 residues. V shed 6 bases, J shed 2 bases, and the junction held 3 bases outside the gene matches. The V gene's germline CDR1 is SGHRS and CDR2 YFSETQ. This CDR3 reads CASKAGGHTDTQYF. The DNA for the CDR3 is TGCGCCAGCAAAGCGGGAGGGCACACAGATACGCAGTATTTT. Full variable domain (missing parts from reference TRBV5-1 and TRBJ2-3): KAGVTQTPRYLIKTRGQQVTLSCSPISGHRSVSWYQQTPGQGLQFLFEYFSETQRNKGNFPGRFSGRQFSNSRSEMNVSTLELGDSALYLCASKAGGHTDTQYFGPGTRLTVL.

This clonotype was observed many times. The chain employs TRBV19 and TRBJ1-2; D not certain. The V end was cut by 11 bases, the J end by 0 bases, with 22 bases between. The CDR3 is 16 amino acids. CDR1 LNHDA and CDR2 SQIVND come from the germline V gene (reference sequence). Here the CDR3 DNA reads TGTGCCTCCACCCCCGGGGAGCCAGATTCTAACTATGGCTACACCTTC. It specifies CASTPGEPDSNYGYTF.

V gene TRBV6-2 or TRBV6-3 combines with J gene TRBJ2-7, with a tentative D call TRBD2 (5 bases). Germline CDR1 is MNHEY and CDR2 is SVGEGT. This CDR3 has 14 amino acids. Trimming took 7 bases from V and 3 from J, leaving 16 bases between them. As DNA, the CDR3 is TGTGCCAGCACCCCTGGGTCGGGGTTCTACGAGCAGTACTTC. As protein: CASTPGSGFYEQYF.

This clonotype was seen more than once but under ten times. The genes are TRBV7-2 and TRBJ1-2; tentative D call: TRBD1 (6 bases). Per the germline V gene, CDR1 is SGHTA and CDR2 is FQGNSA. Trimming took off 5 bases at V and 2 bases at J, with 15 bases between the two ends. This CDR3 is 15 amino acids long. CDR3 DNA sequence: TGTGCCAGCAGCATAGGGACAAGTATAAACTATGGCTACACCTTC. Protein sequence: CASSIGTSINYGYTF.

This chain uses TRBV5-4 with TRBJ2-7; 11 bases are a match to TRBD2. CDR3 length equals 15 residues. Looked up from germline, CDR1 is SGHNT and CDR2 is YYREEE (reference sequence). V lost 1 base and J lost 5; bases outside the gene matches: 5. CDR3 bases: TGTGCCAGCAGCTTGCGACTAGCGGGATTGGACGAGCAGTACTTC. Protein product: CASSLRLAGLDEQYF.

This clonotype came up many times. The gene calls are TRBV14 and TRBJ2-1; 8 nucleotides agree with TRBD2. From germline, CDR1 is SGHDN and CDR2 FVKESK. This CDR3 comprises 16 residues. Unmatched junction bases numbered 7, after V lost 3 bases and J lost 3 bases. The CDR3 sequence: CASSQPDGRVYNEQFF. In nucleotides, the CDR3 is TGTGCCAGCAGCCAGCCGGACGGGAGGGTCTACAATGAGCAGTTCTTC.

CDR3 amino acids: CASRSRQAIGSGANVLTF. In nucleotides, the CDR3 is TGTGCAAGTCGCTCCAGACAGGCGATAGGGTCTGGGGCCAACGTCCTGACTTTC. V usage is TRBV12-2 and J usage is TRBJ2-6; TRBD1, the table's D call, was not compared with the DNA. TRBV12-2 is listed as a pseudogene. This CDR3 has 18 amino acids.

This clonotype was observed at least ten times. The chain has TRBV7-8 and TRBJ2-7, with TRBD1 identical over 9 bases. V dropped 5 bases and J dropped 0; count of bases not matched to a gene: 11. The germline V gene encodes CDR1 SGHVS and CDR2 FQNEAQ. This CDR3 comprises 17 residues. As DNA, the CDR3 is TGTGCCAGCAGCCGAAACCAGGGGGGACAGGGCTCCTACGAGCAGTACTTC. Amino acids: CASSRNQGGQGSYEQYF.

This clonotype was seen at least ten times. V and J are TRBV2 and TRBJ2-5; D is possibly TRBD1 (6 bases). Germline-derived CDR1 and CDR2 are SNHLY and FYNNEI. With 6 bases removed from V and 4 bases from J, the gap between germline ends came to 9 bases. The CDR3 runs to 12 residues. The CDR3 DNA reads as TGTGCCAGCAGCCGAGGGGGAGAGACCCAGTACTTC. It yields the protein CASSRGGETQYF.

Ten or more counts support this clonotype. The CDR3 loop reads CASSPTGAGTEAFF. The CDR3 nucleotides read TGTGCCAGCAGTCCTACAGGGGCAGGAACTGAAGCTTTCTTT. This chain connects TRBV12-3 or TRBV12-4 to TRBJ1-1; 7 bases align to TRBD1. Losses at the gene ends were 5 bases for V and 5 bases for J; bases not matched to a gene: 8. The CDR3 is 14 residues long.

At least ten counts were recorded for this clonotype. This chain links TRBV11-2 with TRBJ2-5, with a possible D match to TRBD2 (5 bases). There are 16 residues in the CDR3. Looked up from germline, CDR1 is SGHAT and CDR2 is FQNNGV. V dropped 3 bases and J dropped 0 bases, with 14 bases sitting between them. The CDR3, as DNA: TGTGCCAGCAGCTTGGGATCGACTACATACCAAGAGACCCAGTACTTC. Protein: CASSLGSTTYQETQYF. Based on the CDR3 plus reference TRBV11-2 and TRBJ2-5, the full variable domain is EAGVAQSPRYKIIEKRQSVAFWCNPISGHATLYWYQQILGQGPKLLIQFQNNGVVDDSQLPKDRFSAERLKGVDSTLKIQPAKLEDSAVYLCASSLGSTTYQETQYFGPGTRLLVL.

This clonotype was counted ten times or more. The chain uses TRBV19 and TRBJ1-5, with D uncertain. The germline V gene encodes CDR1 LNHDA and CDR2 SQIVND (reference sequence). V dropped 5 bases and J dropped 0 bases, with 2 bases sitting between them. This CDR3 is built from 12 residues. The CDR3 DNA reads TGTGCCAGTAGTTATAGCAATCAGCCCCAGCATTTT. It is translated as CASSYSNQPQHF.